This TCR beta chain was recovered during a study of long-term antiretroviral therapy in people with HIV (dated by TCRdb to between 2021 and 2024). Regarding the complete study: The earliest samples were collected roughly a decade before the 2015 WHO recommendation for immediate ART, at a time when ART was usually postponed until CD4 counts fell. This retrospective serial study examined whether starting ART and sustained HIV suppression were associated with changes in the composition and diversity of the TRB repertoire in peripheral blood. The cohort contributed roughly 200 cryopreserved PBMC samples from about 30 adults with confirmed HIV infection, collected serially over a mean of about 6 years (range 1-12). Among the 25 to 30 participants with HIV, eleven to twelve were female. No cross-contamination during QIAcube processing was seen in test extractions of a monoclonal T-cell line run alongside around 34 polyclonal samples. On the study overall, not on this receptor specifically: Inferences about post-ART repertoire changes are limited because no data were available on ART adherence, viral resistance or therapy changes. Starting ART was linked to a significant rise in TRB diversity, yet even with long-term ART the diversity remained significantly lower than in transplant donor controls. Compared with controls, HIV repertoires had narrower CDR3 length ranges, and the network structure pointed to an antigen-experienced repertoire that shifted only slightly toward naive after ART. The repertoire was dominated across all time points by expanded TRB clones identified before ART initiation, although this dominance was seen to fluctuate and to decrease in many PLHIV after ART. Because PBMC availability was limited, only the TCR beta chain was sequenced, with no alpha chain pairing. The samples were dated from about 2004 to 2018, and the ART regimens that were used may be less effective than current ART regimens. Unsorted PBMC were profiled instead of sorted CD4+ and CD8+ T cells because pre-ART samples had limited cell numbers.

Participants were included only if at least one PBMC sample before ART initiation and at least two post-ART samples were available. Every participant with HIV received treatment in the United States of America. Before DNA extraction, cryopreserved samples of about 1-11 million PBMC were thawed and then washed. At the time of the earliest PBMC sample, participants with HIV were aged between about 20 and 54 years. PBMC samples were contributed by each participant from 1-4 timepoints before ART initiation and 2-8 timepoints after ART initiation, with a median of 7 samples. For every participant, serial HIV viral load, CD4+ T-cell count, ART history and demographic data were obtained. Using a Qiagen kit on a QIAcube, genomic DNA was extracted from unsorted PBMC, with samples processed in batches of 12. As for this clone: This clone's antigen is unknown. No base qualities exist here, and no much larger clone lies one base off it.

Sequencing of the TRB variable region was done with the immunoSEQ hsTCRB v3.0 assay at survey level resolution. TRB sequencing targeted a depth of roughly 35,000-50,000 T-cell genomes per sample. Pooled TRB libraries were sequenced on an Illumina MiSeq with a v3 150-cycle kit. On the study's bioinformatics: Repertoire analysis ran in R within a reproducible Nextflow workflow covering QC, data transformation and analysis. LymphoSeq2, an R package for AIRR-Seq data exploration, was used to implement custom analyses. A handful of samples that yielded fewer than 5000 total TRB sequences were excluded, so that under 200 HIV repertoires were analyzed. Among the 180 to 200 HIV repertoires that were kept, around 59 were collected before ART initiation and under 150 were collected after ART initiation. Each repertoire was downsampled to 5000 TRB nucleotide sequences, and summary statistics were averaged across 100 downsampling iterations. The analysis kept only TRB sequences whose CDR3 regions were at least seven amino acids long. A Shannon entropy-derived clonality score and the Gini coefficient were used to measure diversity. In the repertoire networks, any two of the top 5000 CDR3 amino acid sequences were connected whenever the two sequences differed by an edit distance of one. For TRB CDR3 amino acid sequences, antigen specificity groups and MHC restriction were predicted with GLIPH2. To flag known associations with CMV, EBV, HIV or tissue antigens, CDR3 amino acid sequences were compared against VDJdb and McPAS-TCR. Pre-ART, post-ART and control groups were compared with Wilcoxon signed-rank tests and Holm-Bonferroni correction. TCRdb mirrors the immuneACCESS table, restricted to in-frame sequences. Some clones are absent from its copies; in checked studies, under half trace to an unresolved V gene, and the reason for the others is unknown. The DNA gave D and trimming, while V, J and clone size come from that table. The sample table shows more than 35,000 clones, and around 96% are seen once. The ten top clones hold 2.5% to 3.5% of the sample.

From the cysteine up to the phenylalanine, the CDR3 has a length of 15 residues. Of all the DNA, just the CDR3 is kept, 45 bases in frame from base 1. The junction shows trimming of 0 bases on V and 4 bases on J, plus 13 bases between the germline ends. In the germline V gene, CDR1 corresponds to SGHRS and CDR2 to YFSETQ. This clonotype was obtained from a woman in her forties or fifties with HIV. This sample comprised unsorted PBMCs, obtained 3.7 years after starting antiretroviral therapy. The rearranged segments are TRBV5-1 and TRBJ1-2, with the D gene call left open. The CDR3 here reads CASSLDGIIGYGYTF. The DNA sequence is given as TGCGCCAGCAGCTTGGATGGGATAATCGGCTATGGCTACACCTTC.